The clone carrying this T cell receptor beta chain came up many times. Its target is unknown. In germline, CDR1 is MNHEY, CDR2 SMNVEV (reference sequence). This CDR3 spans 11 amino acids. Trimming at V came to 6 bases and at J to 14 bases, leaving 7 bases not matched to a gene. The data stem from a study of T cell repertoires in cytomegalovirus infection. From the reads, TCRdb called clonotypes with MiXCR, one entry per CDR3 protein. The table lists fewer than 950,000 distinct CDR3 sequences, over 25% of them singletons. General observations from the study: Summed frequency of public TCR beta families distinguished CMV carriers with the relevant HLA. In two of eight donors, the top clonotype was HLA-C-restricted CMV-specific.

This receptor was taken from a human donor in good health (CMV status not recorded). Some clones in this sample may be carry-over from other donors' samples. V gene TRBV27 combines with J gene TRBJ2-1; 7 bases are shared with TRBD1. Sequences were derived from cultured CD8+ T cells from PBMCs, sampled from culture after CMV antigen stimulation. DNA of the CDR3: TGTGCCAGCAGCCCCGGGACAGAGGAGTTCTTC. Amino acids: CASSPGTEEFF.